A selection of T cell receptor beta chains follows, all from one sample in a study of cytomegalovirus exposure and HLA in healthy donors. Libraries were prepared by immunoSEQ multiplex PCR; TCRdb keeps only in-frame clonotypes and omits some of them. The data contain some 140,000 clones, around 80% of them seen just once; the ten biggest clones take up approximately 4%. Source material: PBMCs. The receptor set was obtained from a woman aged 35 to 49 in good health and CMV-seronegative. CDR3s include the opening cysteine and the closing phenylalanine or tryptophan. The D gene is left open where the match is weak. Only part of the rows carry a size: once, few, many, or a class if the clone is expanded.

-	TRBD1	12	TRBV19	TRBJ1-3	CAAGTGGNTIYF	TGTGCCGCGGGGACAGGTGGAAACACCATATATTTT
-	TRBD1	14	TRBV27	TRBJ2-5	CASSSPTGVETQYF	TGTGCCAGCAGTTCCCCGACAGGGGTAGAGACCCAGTACTTC
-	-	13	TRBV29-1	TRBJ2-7	CSVGSTSSYEQYF	TGCAGCGTTGGATCTACGAGCTCCTACGAGCAGTACTTC
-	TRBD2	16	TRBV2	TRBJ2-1	CASSPSLAALGNEQFF	TGTGCCAGCAGTCCTTCACTAGCGGCCCTGGGAAATGAGCAGTTCTTC
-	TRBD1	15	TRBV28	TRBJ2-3	CASSSGQVPTDTQYF	TGTGCCAGCAGCTCGGGACAGGTTCCCACAGATACGCAGTATTTT
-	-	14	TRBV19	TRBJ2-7	CASSIAEQSYEQYF	TGTGCCAGTAGTATTGCGGAGCAGTCCTACGAGCAGTACTTC
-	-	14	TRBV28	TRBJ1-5	CASSRGQLYQPQHF	TGTGCCAGCAGCCGTGGACAGTTGTACCAGCCCCAGCATTTT
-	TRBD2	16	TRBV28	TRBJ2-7	CASSLRSGGIKGEQYF	TGTGCCAGCAGTTTACGCAGCGGGGGGATAAAAGGCGAGCAGTACTTC
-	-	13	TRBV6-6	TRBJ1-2	CASRPAGWSGYTF	TGTGCCAGCAGACCCGCAGGGTGGAGTGGCTACACCTTC
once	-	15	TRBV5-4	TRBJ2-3	CASSFQTGRGDTQYF	TGTGCCAGCAGCTTCCAGACGGGGAGGGGGGATACGCAGTATTTT
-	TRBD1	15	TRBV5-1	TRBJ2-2	CASSLEGGLGGELFF	TGCGCCAGCAGCTTGGAAGGGGGCTTGGGCGGGGAGCTGTTTTTT
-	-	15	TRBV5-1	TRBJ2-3	CASSLVVLATDTQYF	TGCGCCAGCAGCTTGGTGGTCCTAGCCACAGATACGCAGTATTTT
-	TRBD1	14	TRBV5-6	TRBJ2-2	CASSTDRGQGELFF	TGTGCCAGCAGCACTGACAGGGGGCAGGGGGAGCTGTTTTTT
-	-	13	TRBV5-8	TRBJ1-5	CASVEGPRQPQHF	TGTGCCAGCGTCGAGGGTCCCCGGCAGCCCCAGCATTTT
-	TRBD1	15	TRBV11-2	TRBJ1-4	CASSLGDRGNEKLFF	TGTGCCAGCAGCTTAGGGGACAGGGGTAATGAAAAACTGTTTTTT
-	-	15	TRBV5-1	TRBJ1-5	CASSLGADGNQPQHF	TGCGCCAGCAGCTTGGGGGCAGATGGGAATCAGCCCCAGCATTTT
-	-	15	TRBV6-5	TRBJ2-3	CASSPLTPRTDTQYF	TGTGCCAGCAGTCCCCTAACCCCGCGCACAGATACGCAGTATTTT
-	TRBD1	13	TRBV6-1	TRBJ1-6	CASGDRGISPLHF	TGTGCCAGCGGGGACAGGGGAATTTCACCCCTCCACTTT
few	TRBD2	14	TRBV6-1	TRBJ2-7	CASRLAGEGSEQYF	TGTGCCAGCAGACTAGCGGGAGAGGGTAGCGAGCAGTACTTC
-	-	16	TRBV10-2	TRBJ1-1	CANRWGRYPLGFEAFF	TGCGCCAACAGGTGGGGGCGTTACCCCCTGGGGTTTGAAGCTTTCTTT
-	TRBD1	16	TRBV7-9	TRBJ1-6	CASSLATGEGNSPLHF	TGTGCCAGCAGCTTAGCGACAGGGGAGGGGAATTCACCCCTCCACTTT
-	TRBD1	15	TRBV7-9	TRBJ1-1	CTVRDRVTLNTEAFF	TGTACAGTTAGGGACAGGGTGACCTTGAACACTGAAGCTTTCTTT
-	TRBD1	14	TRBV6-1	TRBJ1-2	CASSEGGQGYGYTF	TGTGCCAGCAGTGAGGGGGGACAGGGGTATGGCTACACCTTC
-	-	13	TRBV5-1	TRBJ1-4	CASSSTTNEKLFF	TGCGCCAGCAGCTCCACAACTAATGAAAAACTGTTTTTT
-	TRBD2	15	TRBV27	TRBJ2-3	CASSFLAGDTDTQYF	TGTGCCAGCAGTTTCCTAGCGGGGGATACAGATACGCAGTATTTT
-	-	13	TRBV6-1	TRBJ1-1	CASSGGGGTEAFF	TGTGCCAGCAGTGGGGGGGGAGGGACTGAAGCTTTCTTT
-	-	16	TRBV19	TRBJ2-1	CASSLWEGGPYNEQFF	TGTGCCAGTAGTCTTTGGGAGGGGGGGCCCTACAATGAGCAGTTCTTC
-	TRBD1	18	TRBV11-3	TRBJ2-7	CASSNKNPRQGRSYEQYF	TGTGCCAGCAGCAACAAGAACCCTAGACAGGGGCGCTCCTACGAGCAGTACTTC
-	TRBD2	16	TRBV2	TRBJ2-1	CASSESLAGGANEQFF	TGTGCCAGCAGTGAAAGTCTAGCGGGGGGGGCCAATGAGCAGTTCTTC
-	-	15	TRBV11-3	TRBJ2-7	CASSLSPGAIYEQYF	TGTGCCAGCAGCTTATCTCCAGGGGCGATCTACGAGCAGTACTTC
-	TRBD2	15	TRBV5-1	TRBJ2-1	CASWTSGSSYNEQFF	TGCGCCAGCTGGACTAGCGGGAGCTCCTACAATGAGCAGTTCTTC
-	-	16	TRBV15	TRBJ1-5	CATSRVGRGADQPQHF	TGTGCCACCAGCAGAGTCGGCAGGGGAGCAGATCAGCCCCAGCATTTT
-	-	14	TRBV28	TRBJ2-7	CASSRQDLYLEQYF	TGTGCCAGCAGTCGACAGGACCTTTACTTGGAGCAGTACTTC
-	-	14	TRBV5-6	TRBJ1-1	CASSFMSEATQAFF	TGTGCCAGCAGCTTTATGAGCGAAGCGACCCAAGCTTTCTTT
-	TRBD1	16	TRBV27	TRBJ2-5	CASSRLGDSFQETQYF	TGTGCCAGCAGCCGCCTCGGGGACAGCTTCCAAGAGACCCAGTACTTC
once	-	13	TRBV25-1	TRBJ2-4	CASREGGRNIQYF	TGTGCCAGCAGGGAGGGTGGGAGAAACATTCAGTACTTC
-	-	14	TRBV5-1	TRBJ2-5	CASSLGTAQETQYF	TGCGCCAGCAGCTTGGGGACAGCCCAAGAGACCCAGTACTTC
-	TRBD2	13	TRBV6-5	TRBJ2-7	CASRPGGRVEQYF	TGTGCCAGCAGACCCGGGGGGAGGGTCGAGCAGTACTTC
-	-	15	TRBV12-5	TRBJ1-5	CASGLSDRGNQPQHF	TGTGCTAGTGGTTTGAGTGACAGAGGCAATCAGCCCCAGCATTTT
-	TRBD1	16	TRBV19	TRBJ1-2	CASSTDWTGVGSGYTF	TGTGCCAGTAGTACCGACTGGACAGGGGTCGGTTCAGGCTACACCTTC
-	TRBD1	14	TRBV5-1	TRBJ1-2	CASSSDRGLDGYTF	TGCGCCAGCAGTTCGGACAGGGGGCTGGATGGCTACACCTTC
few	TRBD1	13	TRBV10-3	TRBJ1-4	CASGTATNEKLFF	TGTGCCAGCGGGACAGCAACTAATGAAAAACTGTTTTTT
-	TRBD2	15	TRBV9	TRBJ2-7	CASSVSGGSSYEQYF	TGTGCCAGCAGCGTTTCCGGGGGGTCCTCCTACGAGCAGTACTTC
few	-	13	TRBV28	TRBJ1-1	CASSLGGRTEAFF	TGTGCCAGCAGTTTAGGGGGGAGGACTGAAGCTTTCTTT
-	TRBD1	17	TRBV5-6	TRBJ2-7	CASSLARDRGLNYEQYF	TGTGCCAGCAGCTTGGCCAGAGACAGGGGTTTAAACTACGAGCAGTACTTC
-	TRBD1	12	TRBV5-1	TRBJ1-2	CASNPEGAGYTF	TGCGCCAGCAACCCCGAGGGGGCGGGCTACACCTTC
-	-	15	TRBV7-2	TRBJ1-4	CASSLTGTTNEKLFF	TGTGCCAGCAGCTTAACAGGGACAACTAATGAAAAACTGTTTTTT
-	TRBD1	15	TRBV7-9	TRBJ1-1	CASSLGGQGGAEAFF	TGTGCCAGCAGCTTAGGAGGACAGGGCGGCGCTGAAGCTTTCTTT
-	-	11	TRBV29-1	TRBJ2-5	CSVGGMETQYF	TGCAGCGTTGGAGGGATGGAGACCCAGTACTTC
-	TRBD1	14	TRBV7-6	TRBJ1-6	CASSPNHRGSPLHF	TGTGCCAGCAGCCCAAATCACAGGGGATCACCCCTCCACTTT
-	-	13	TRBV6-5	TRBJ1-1	CASSYGSGTEAFF	TGTGCCAGCAGTTACGGGAGTGGCACTGAAGCTTTCTTT
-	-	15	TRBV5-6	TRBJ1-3	CASRPTTGLGNTIYF	TGTGCCAGCAGACCTACTACAGGGCTTGGAAACACCATATATTTT
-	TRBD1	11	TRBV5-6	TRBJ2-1	CASSLGQEKFF	TGTGCCAGCAGCTTAGGACAGGAGAAGTTCTTC
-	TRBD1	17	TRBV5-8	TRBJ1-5	CASSLARDRGFGQPQHF	TGTGCCAGCAGCTTGGCCAGGGACAGGGGGTTCGGTCAGCCCCAGCATTTT
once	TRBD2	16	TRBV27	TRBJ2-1	CASSSSIAGADNEQFF	TGTGCCAGCAGTTCTTCAATAGCGGGGGCGGACAATGAGCAGTTCTTC
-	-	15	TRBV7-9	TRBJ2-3	CASSLGGSGTDTQYF	TGTGCCAGCAGCTTAGGGGGTAGCGGCACAGATACGCAGTATTTT
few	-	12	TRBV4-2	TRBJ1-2	CASSHRVYGYTF	TGTGCCAGCAGCCACAGGGTCTATGGCTACACCTTC
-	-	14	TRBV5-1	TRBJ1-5	CASSAGESNQPQHF	TGCGCCAGCAGTGCAGGCGAAAGCAATCAGCCCCAGCATTTT
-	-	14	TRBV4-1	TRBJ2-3	CASSQVPRGDTQYF	TGCGCCAGCAGCCAAGTCCCACGCGGAGATACGCAGTATTTT